The source of this T cell receptor (beta chain) is a study of T cell repertoires in cytomegalovirus infection. For the study at large: Use of recently identified HLA-C-restricted and well-studied HLA-B-restricted CMV epitopes was part of the study. Public TCR beta signatures provided an indication of both CMV infection and a matching HLA type. Study observations and caveats: Cumulative frequency of public TCR beta families picked out carriers of CMV plus the relevant HLA.

With regard to this clonotype: Its antigen is undetermined. In this CDR3 the conserved last residue, phenylalanine or tryptophan, is missing, so a read error is likely.

MiXCR, applied by TCRdb to the reads, yields one record per CDR3 protein. The sample holds over 45,000 distinct CDR3 sequences; roughly 19% are singletons and the top ten take 50% to 65%. CDR1 and CDR2 from the germline V gene are SGHKS and YYEKEE (reference sequence). The V end was cut by 0 bases, the J end by 7 bases, with 7 bases between. This CDR3 region has 12 residues. The clonotype originates from a human donor in good health (CMV status not recorded). Some clones in this sample may be carry-over from other donors' samples. The sequencing here drew on CD8+ T cells from cultured PBMCs, taken from culture after CMV antigen stimulation. The chain is built from TRBV5-5 and TRBJ1-2; D unclear. CDR3 amino acids: CASSLGLAGYTL. The CDR3 coding sequence is TGTGCCAGCAGCTTGGGACTAGCTGGCTACACCCTC.